This T cell receptor (beta chain) derives from a study of OX40 agonist ivuxolimab in advanced cancers. Across the whole study: Patients received the agonistic anti-OX40 (CD134) antibody ivuxolimab. The group had a mean age of approximately 60 years, ranged from roughly 20 to 79, and was approximately 81% male.

With respect to this clone: Its target is not known.

Study outcomes and limitations: The average count of expanded clones was higher among CD8+ T cells than among CD4+.

Profiling relied on immunoSEQ multiplex PCR, and the TCRdb table lists in-frame clones only, not all of them. The sample lists 55,000 to 65,000 clones, 75% to 90% occurring once. The clonotype originates from an adult with an advanced solid tumor such as melanoma, head and neck, liver or kidney cancer. Here the sequenced sample was CD4+ or CD8+ T cells sorted from blood, taken in a trial of the OX40 agonist ivuxolimab.

The CDR3 spells CASTSTGGIYEQYF. CDR3 bases: TGTGCCAGCACCTCGACAGGGGGAATTTACGAGCAGTACTTC. The chain employs TRBV5-6 and TRBJ2-7, with 9 bases that match TRBD1. This CDR3 has 14 residues. Germline lookup yields CDR1 SGHDT and CDR2 YYEEEE. The ends lost 6 bases at V and 4 bases at J; junction bases unmatched: 8. The full variable domain, completed using reference TRBV5-6 and TRBJ2-7, is DAGVTQSPTHLIKTRGQQVTLRCSPKSGHDTVSWYQQALGQGPQFIFQYYEEEERQRGNFPDRFSGHQFPNYSSELNVNALLLGDSALYLCASTSTGGIYEQYFGPGTRLTVT.